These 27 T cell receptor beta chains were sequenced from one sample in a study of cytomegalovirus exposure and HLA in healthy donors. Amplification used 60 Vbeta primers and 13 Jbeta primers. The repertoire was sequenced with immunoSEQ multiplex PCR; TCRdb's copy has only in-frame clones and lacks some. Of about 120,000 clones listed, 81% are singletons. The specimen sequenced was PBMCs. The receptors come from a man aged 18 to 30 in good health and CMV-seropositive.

The CDR3, as DNA: TGTGCCAGCAGTGCCACAGGGGTTCGCGGTTCACCCCTCCACTTT. Its translation: CASSATGVRGSPLHF. The V gene is TRBV28, the J gene TRBJ1-6, with 7 bases lining up with TRBD1. In germline, CDR1 is MDHEN, CDR2 SYDVKM. The CDR3 has 15 amino acids. Germline trimming cut 5 bases from V and 9 bases from J; bases unmatched to any gene: 10.

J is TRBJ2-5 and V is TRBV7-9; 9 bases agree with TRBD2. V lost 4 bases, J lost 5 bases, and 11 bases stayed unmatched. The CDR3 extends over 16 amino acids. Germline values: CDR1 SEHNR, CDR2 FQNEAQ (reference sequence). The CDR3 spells CASSSPSGRIEETQYF. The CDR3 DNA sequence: TGTGCCAGCAGCTCACCGAGCGGGAGGATAGAGGAGACCCAGTACTTC.

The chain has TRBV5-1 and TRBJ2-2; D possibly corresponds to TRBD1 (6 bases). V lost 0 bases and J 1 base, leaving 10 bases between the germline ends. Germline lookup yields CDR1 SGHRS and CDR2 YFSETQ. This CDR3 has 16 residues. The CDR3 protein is CASSLAGQVNTGELFF. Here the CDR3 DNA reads TGCGCCAGCAGCTTGGCGGGACAAGTGAACACCGGGGAGCTGTTTTTT.

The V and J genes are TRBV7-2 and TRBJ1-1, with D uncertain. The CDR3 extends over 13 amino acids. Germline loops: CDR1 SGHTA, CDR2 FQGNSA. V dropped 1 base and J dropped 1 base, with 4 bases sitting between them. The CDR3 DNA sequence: TGTGCCAGCAGCTTAGGACAGAACACTGAAGCTTTCTTT. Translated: CASSLGQNTEAFF.

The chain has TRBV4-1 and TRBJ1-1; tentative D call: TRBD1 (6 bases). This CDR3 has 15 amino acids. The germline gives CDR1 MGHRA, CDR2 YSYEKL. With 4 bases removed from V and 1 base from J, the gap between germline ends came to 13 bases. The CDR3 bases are TGCGCCAGCAGCCGTTTCGGACAGCCGAACACTGAAGCTTTCTTT. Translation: CASSRFGQPNTEAFF.

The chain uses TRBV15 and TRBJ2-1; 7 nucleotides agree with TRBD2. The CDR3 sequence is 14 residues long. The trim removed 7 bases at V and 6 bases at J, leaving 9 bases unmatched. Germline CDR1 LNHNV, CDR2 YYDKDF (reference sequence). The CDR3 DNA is TGTGCCACCAACACCGGGGGGTCTCTCAATGAGCAGTTCTTC. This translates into CATNTGGSLNEQFF.

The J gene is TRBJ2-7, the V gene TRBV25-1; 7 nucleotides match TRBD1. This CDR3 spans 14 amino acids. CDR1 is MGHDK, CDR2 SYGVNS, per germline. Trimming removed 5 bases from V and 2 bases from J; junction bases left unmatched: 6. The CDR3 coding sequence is TGTGCCAGCAGTAACCGGGACAGAGCCTACGAGCAGTACTTC. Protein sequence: CASSNRDRAYEQYF.

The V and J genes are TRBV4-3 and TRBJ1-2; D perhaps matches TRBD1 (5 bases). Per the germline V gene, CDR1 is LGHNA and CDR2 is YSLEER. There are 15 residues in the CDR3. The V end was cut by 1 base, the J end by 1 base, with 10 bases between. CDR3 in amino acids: CASSQVQGGNYGYTF. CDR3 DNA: TGCGCCAGCAGCCAAGTCCAGGGAGGTAACTATGGCTACACCTTC.

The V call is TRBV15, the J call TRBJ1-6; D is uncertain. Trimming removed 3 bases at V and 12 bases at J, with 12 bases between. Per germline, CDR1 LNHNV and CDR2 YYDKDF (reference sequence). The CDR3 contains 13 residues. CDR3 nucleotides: TGTGCCACCAGCAGTCCGGGTCTGGGACCCCTCCACTTT. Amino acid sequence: CATSSPGLGPLHF.

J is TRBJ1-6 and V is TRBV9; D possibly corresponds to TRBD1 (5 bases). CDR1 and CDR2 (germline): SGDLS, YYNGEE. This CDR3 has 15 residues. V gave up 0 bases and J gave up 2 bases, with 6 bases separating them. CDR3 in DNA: TGTGCCAGCAGCGTAGGGGGCGCCTATAATTCACCCCTCCACTTT. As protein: CASSVGGAYNSPLHF.

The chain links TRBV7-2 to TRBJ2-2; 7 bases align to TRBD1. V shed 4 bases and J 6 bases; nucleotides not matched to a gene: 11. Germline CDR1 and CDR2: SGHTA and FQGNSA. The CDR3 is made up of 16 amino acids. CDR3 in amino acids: CASSSRDSINPGELFF. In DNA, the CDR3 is TGTGCCAGCAGCTCCAGGGACAGTATTAATCCCGGGGAGCTGTTTTTT.

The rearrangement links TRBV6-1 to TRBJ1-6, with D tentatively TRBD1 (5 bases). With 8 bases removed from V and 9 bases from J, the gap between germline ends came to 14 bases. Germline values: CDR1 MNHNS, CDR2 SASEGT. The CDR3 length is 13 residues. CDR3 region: CASGKGFPSPLHF. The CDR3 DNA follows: TGTGCCAGCGGCAAGGGGTTTCCTTCACCCCTCCACTTT.

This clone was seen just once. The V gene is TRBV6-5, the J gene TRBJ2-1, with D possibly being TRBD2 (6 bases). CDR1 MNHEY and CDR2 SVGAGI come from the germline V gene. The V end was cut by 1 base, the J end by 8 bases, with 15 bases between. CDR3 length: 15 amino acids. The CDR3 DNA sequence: TGTGCCAGCAGTTACTACGCGGGATCGGGCTATGAGCAGTTCTTC. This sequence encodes CASSYYAGSGYEQFF.

CDR3 loop: CASTQGVFSGELFF. The CDR3 DNA is TGTGCCAGCACCCAGGGCGTTTTTTCCGGGGAGCTGTTTTTT. J is TRBJ2-2 and V is TRBV14; possibly TRBD1 for D (5 bases). Germline CDR1 is SGHDN and CDR2 is FVKESK. The length of the CDR3 is 14 residues. V was pared by 7 bases and J by 6 bases, with 15 bases between.

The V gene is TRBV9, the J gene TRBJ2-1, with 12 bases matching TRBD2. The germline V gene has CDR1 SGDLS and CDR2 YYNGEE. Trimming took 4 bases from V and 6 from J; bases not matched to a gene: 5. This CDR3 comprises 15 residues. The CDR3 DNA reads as TGTGCCAGCAGCAGACTAGCGGGAGTGATCAATGAGCAGTTCTTC. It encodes CASSRLAGVINEQFF.

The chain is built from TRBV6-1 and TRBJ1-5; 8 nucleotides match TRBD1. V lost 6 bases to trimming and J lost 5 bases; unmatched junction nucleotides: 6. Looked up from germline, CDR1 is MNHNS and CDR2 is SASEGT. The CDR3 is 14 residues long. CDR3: CASSTGGGHQPQHF. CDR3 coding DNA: TGTGCCAGCAGCACAGGGGGAGGGCATCAGCCCCAGCATTTT.

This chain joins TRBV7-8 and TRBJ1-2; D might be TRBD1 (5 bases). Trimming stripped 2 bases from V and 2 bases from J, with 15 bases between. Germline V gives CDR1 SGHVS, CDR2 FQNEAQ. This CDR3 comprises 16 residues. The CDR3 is CASSLLGGIANYGYTF. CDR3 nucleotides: TGTGCCAGCAGCTTATTGGGGGGAATAGCCAACTATGGCTACACCTTC.

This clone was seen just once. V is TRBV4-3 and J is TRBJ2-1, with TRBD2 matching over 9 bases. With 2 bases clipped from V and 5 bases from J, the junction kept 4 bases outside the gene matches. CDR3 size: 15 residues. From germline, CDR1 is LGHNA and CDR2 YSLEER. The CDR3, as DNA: TGCGCCAGCAGCCAATTTAGCGGGGGAGACAATGAGCAGTTCTTC. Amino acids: CASSQFSGGDNEQFF.

CDR3 sequence (DNA): TGCGCCAGCAGCCAAGGACAGGGGCCGGCGGAAAAACTGTTTTTT. This gives the protein CASSQGQGPAEKLFF. The chain links TRBV4-3 to TRBJ1-4; TRBD1 matches 8 bases. Trimming took 1 base from V and 8 from J; bases not matched to a gene: 6. Germline assignment: CDR1 LGHNA and CDR2 YSLEER. The CDR3 sequence is 15 residues long.

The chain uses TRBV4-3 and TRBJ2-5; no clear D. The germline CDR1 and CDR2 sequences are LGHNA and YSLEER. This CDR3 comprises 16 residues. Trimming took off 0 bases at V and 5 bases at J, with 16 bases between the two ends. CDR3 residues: CASSQDRRLGIETQYF. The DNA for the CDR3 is TGCGCCAGCAGCCAAGACCGGCGGCTAGGCATCGAGACCCAGTACTTC.

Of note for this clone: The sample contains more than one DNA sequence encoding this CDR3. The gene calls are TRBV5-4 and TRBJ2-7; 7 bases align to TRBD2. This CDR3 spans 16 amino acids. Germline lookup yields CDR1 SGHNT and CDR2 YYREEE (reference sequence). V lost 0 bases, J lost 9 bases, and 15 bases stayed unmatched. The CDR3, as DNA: TGTGCCAGCAGCTTGGCGTGGCGGGAGACCCCCGACGGGCAGTACTTC. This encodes CASSLAWRETPDGQYF.

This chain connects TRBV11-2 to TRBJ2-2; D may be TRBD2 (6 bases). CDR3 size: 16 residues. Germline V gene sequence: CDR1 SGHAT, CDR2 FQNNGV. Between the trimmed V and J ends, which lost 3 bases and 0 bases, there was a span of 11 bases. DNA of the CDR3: TGTGCCAGCAGCTTCTCCGGGGGATCGAACACCGGGGAGCTGTTTTTT. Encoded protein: CASSFSGGSNTGELFF.

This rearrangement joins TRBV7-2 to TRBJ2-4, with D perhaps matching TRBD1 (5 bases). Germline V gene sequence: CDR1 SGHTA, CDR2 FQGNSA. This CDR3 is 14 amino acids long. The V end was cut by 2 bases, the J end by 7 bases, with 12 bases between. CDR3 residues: CASSLQGTANIQYF. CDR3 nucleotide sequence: TGTGCCAGCAGCTTACAGGGAACGGCGAACATTCAGTACTTC.

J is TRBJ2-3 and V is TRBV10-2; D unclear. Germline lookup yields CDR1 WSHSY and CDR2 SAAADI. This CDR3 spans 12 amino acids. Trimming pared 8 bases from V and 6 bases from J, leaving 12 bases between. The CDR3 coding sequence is TGCGCCAGCGGGTCTAGGTCGGATACGCAGTATTTT. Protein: CASGSRSDTQYF.

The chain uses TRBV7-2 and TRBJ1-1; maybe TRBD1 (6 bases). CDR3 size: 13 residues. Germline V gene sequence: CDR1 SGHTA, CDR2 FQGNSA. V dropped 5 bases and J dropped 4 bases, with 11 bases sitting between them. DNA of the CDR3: TGTGCCAGCAGCAAACAGGGAAGCACTGAAGCTTTCTTT. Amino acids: CASSKQGSTEAFF.

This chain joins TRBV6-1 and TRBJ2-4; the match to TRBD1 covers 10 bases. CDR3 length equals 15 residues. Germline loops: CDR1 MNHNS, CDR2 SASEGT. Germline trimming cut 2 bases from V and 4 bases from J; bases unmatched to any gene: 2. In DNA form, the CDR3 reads TGTGCCAGCAGTGAACCGGGACAGGGGAAAAACATTCAGTACTTC. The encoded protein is CASSEPGQGKNIQYF.

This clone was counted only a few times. CDR3 protein: CASRQTGEGGGYTF. Here the CDR3 DNA reads TGTGCCAGCAGGCAAACCGGGGAAGGTGGTGGCTACACCTTC. The V and J genes are TRBV6-1 and TRBJ1-2, with D unresolved. Looked up from germline, CDR1 is MNHNS and CDR2 is SASEGT. The CDR3 runs to 14 residues. V was cut by 6 bases and J by 7 bases, with 18 bases left in between.